The 27 T cell receptor beta chains reported below all come from one sample, sequenced in a study of OX40 agonist ivuxolimab in advanced cancers. TCRdb's copy holds only in-frame clones and misses some; the assay was immunoSEQ multiplex PCR. The sample includes around 83,000 clones, 75% to 95% of them seen just once. The sequences come from CD4+ or CD8+ T cells sorted from blood, collected in a trial of the OX40 agonist ivuxolimab. These receptors were collected from an adult with an advanced solid tumor such as melanoma, head and neck, liver or kidney cancer.

This clone was counted between two and nine times. V and J are TRBV27 and TRBJ1-1, with a possible D match to TRBD1 (5 bases). The germline V gene encodes CDR1 MNHEY and CDR2 SMNVEV (reference sequence). CDR3 size: 15 residues. V lost 5 bases and J 5 bases, leaving 18 bases between the germline ends. CDR3 nucleotide sequence: TGTGCCAGCAGTACTCTTGGGGGTGTCAAGACTGAAGCTTTCTTT. This codes for CASSTLGGVKTEAFF.

The V and J genes are TRBV29-1 and TRBJ2-2; perhaps D is TRBD1 or TRBD2 (5 bases each). Germline values: CDR1 SQVTM, CDR2 ANQGSEA. This CDR3 is built from 14 residues. V was trimmed by 8 bases and J by 2 bases, leaving 15 bases between them. In nucleotides, the CDR3 is TGCAGCCCTTGTGGCAGGGACAACACCGGGGAGCTGTTTTTT. Translation gives CSPCGRDNTGELFF.

The V and J genes are TRBV25-1 and TRBJ2-7, with 8 positions matching TRBD2. V shed 3 bases and J 2 bases; nucleotides not matched to a gene: 6. The germline V gene encodes CDR1 MGHDK and CDR2 SYGVNS. The CDR3 length is 15 residues. CDR3 in amino acids: CASSDISGLAYEQYF. CDR3 nucleotide sequence: TGTGCCAGCAGTGATATATCGGGACTAGCCTACGAGCAGTACTTC.

This chain's CDR3 is CASSTGVGAETQYF. CDR3 nucleotide sequence: TGTGCCAGTAGTACAGGGGTTGGGGCTGAGACCCAGTACTTC. V and J are TRBV19 and TRBJ2-5, with D perhaps matching TRBD1 (6 bases). The germline V gene encodes CDR1 LNHDA and CDR2 SQIVND (reference sequence). The CDR3 runs 14 residues. V gave up 4 bases and J gave up 5 bases, with 14 bases separating them.

This sequence joins TRBV5-1 and TRBJ1-4; D gene unclear. The CDR3 runs to 12 residues. In germline, CDR1 is SGHRS, CDR2 YFSETQ. Trimming stripped 4 bases from V and 11 bases from J, with 12 bases between. The CDR3: CASSPPPGKLFF. The CDR3 DNA follows: TGCGCCAGCAGCCCGCCTCCCGGGAAACTGTTTTTT. The whole variable domain, filled in from reference TRBV5-1 and TRBJ1-4, reads KAGVTQTPRYLIKTRGQQVTLSCSPISGHRSVSWYQQTPGQGLQFLFEYFSETQRNKGNFPGRFSGRQFSNSRSEMNVSTLELGDSALYLCASSPPPGKLFFGSGTQLSVL.

The V call is TRBV7-9, the J call TRBJ2-7, with TRBD1 matching 8 bases. V shed 1 base and J 6 bases; nucleotides not matched to a gene: 2. Germline assignment: CDR1 SEHNR and CDR2 FQNEAQ (reference sequence). The CDR3 is made up of 13 amino acids. The CDR3 DNA reads TGTGCCAGCAGCTTAGTACAGGGGGTCGAGCAGTACTTC. This codes for CASSLVQGVEQYF.

This clone came up once. The rearrangement joins TRBV4-1 to TRBJ2-2, with D possibly being TRBD1 (6 bases). The length of the CDR3 is 16 residues. The germline V gene has CDR1 MGHRA and CDR2 YSYEKL. V was shortened by 1 base and J by 5 bases, with 14 bases between the two germline ends. In DNA, the CDR3 is TGCGCCAGCAGCCAAGGGACCGGGACAAGAACCGGGGAGCTGTTTTTT. This gives the protein CASSQGTGTRTGELFF.

To note about this clone: Its ends do not fully match the called genes, so a read error is possible. The CDR3 nucleotides read TGTGCCAGCTCGCCACAGGGACGCACAGATACGCAGTATTTT. Its translation is CASSPQGRTDTQYF. The rearrangement uses TRBV18 and TRBJ2-3; TRBD1 might be the D (6 bases). The CDR3 contains 14 residues. CDR1 KGHSH and CDR2 LQKENI come from the germline V gene.

The rearrangement links TRBV4-1 to TRBJ2-6; D is possibly TRBD1 (5 bases). V was trimmed by 4 bases and J by 0 bases, leaving 10 bases between them. Germline V gene sequence: CDR1 MGHRA, CDR2 YSYEKL. The CDR3 has 16 amino acids. CDR3 region: CASSRTGSSGANVLTF. CDR3 DNA: TGCGCCAGCAGCCGAACAGGTAGCTCTGGGGCCAACGTCCTGACTTTC.

The V and J genes are TRBV6-5 and TRBJ1-2, with a tentative D call TRBD1 (5 bases). Germline V lookup: CDR1 MNHEY, CDR2 SVGAGI. Deletions cut 5 bases from V and 6 bases from J, with 16 bases between. The CDR3 sequence is 14 residues long. The CDR3 coding sequence is TGTGCCAGCAGTCGCCAGGGCAGGTTAAATGGCTACACCTTC. Protein: CASSRQGRLNGYTF.

The chain employs TRBV30 and TRBJ2-7; 7 bases map to TRBD1. V shed 2 bases, J shed 7 bases, and the junction held 11 bases outside the gene matches. This CDR3 has 14 residues. Germline assignment: CDR1 GTSNPN and CDR2 SVGIG (reference sequence). CDR3 amino acids: CAWSRGPLLGEQYF. The DNA of the CDR3 is TGTGCCTGGAGTAGGGGGCCCTTATTGGGGGAGCAGTACTTC.

The chain employs TRBV5-1 and TRBJ2-5; tentatively, D is TRBD1 (5 bases). In germline, CDR1 is SGHRS, CDR2 YFSETQ. V gave up 7 bases and J gave up 4 bases, with 17 bases separating them. This CDR3 spans 14 amino acids. CDR3 region: CASQSGRGRETQYF. As DNA, the CDR3 is TGCGCCAGCCAGTCGGGTAGGGGAAGAGAGACCCAGTACTTC.

The genes are TRBV28 and TRBJ1-1; D is uncertain. Trimming took 8 bases from V and 1 from J, leaving 5 bases between them. The germline V gene has CDR1 MDHEN and CDR2 SYDVKM. CDR3 length: 11 amino acids. The CDR3 spells CASLENTEAFF. CDR3 nucleotides: TGTGCCAGCCTCGAGAACACTGAAGCTTTCTTT.

V is TRBV6-6 and J is TRBJ1-1, with no clear D. Germline V gene sequence: CDR1 MNHNY, CDR2 SVGAGI (reference sequence). CDR3 length equals 14 residues. Deletions cut 7 bases from V and 1 base from J, with 13 bases between. This CDR3 reads CASNLENRNTEAFF. Here the CDR3 DNA reads TGTGCCAGCAACTTAGAGAACAGGAACACTGAAGCTTTCTTT.

The chain recombines TRBV4-1 with TRBJ1-1; maybe TRBD1 (6 bases). Trimming removed 1 base from V and 2 bases from J, with 11 bases in between. Per germline, CDR1 MGHRA and CDR2 YSYEKL. The CDR3 is made up of 15 amino acids. This chain's CDR3 is CASSQVTGLNTEAFF. CDR3 coding DNA: TGCGCCAGCAGCCAAGTTACAGGGCTAAACACTGAAGCTTTCTTT.

This chain links TRBV4-1 with TRBJ2-3; D is perhaps TRBD2 (5 bases). The CDR3 loop spans 15 amino acids. The germline V and J ends were trimmed by 0 bases and 9 bases, with 16 bases remaining between them. Germline-derived CDR1 and CDR2 are MGHRA and YSYEKL. The CDR3 DNA sequence: TGCGCCAGCAGCCAAGACCCCCTAGCCATGGGCACGCAGTATTTT. Protein product: CASSQDPLAMGTQYF.

This sequence joins TRBV7-8 and TRBJ2-2, with 10 bases lining up with TRBD2. The CDR3 consists of 16 residues. Germline lookup yields CDR1 SGHVS and CDR2 FQNEAQ. V lost 5 bases, J lost 4 bases, and 7 bases stayed unmatched. The CDR3 reads CASSPIAGGITGELFF. CDR3 DNA sequence: TGTGCCAGCAGCCCAATAGCGGGAGGTATCACCGGGGAGCTGTTTTTT.

The rearrangement links TRBV9 to TRBJ2-5; TRBD2 agrees at 10 bases. In germline, CDR1 is SGDLS, CDR2 YYNGEE. CDR3 length: 13 residues. The trim removed 3 bases at V and 8 bases at J, leaving 4 bases unmatched. The CDR3 reads CASSAPSGGTQYF. The CDR3 DNA is TGTGCCAGCAGCGCTCCTAGCGGGGGTACCCAGTACTTC.

The J gene is TRBJ1-3, the V gene TRBV5-1, with D hard to call. V lost 1 base and J 0 bases, leaving 8 bases between the germline ends. Germline CDR1 reads SGHRS; CDR2 reads YFSETQ. The CDR3 has 15 amino acids. This CDR3 reads CASSLSWVSGNTIYF. The CDR3 DNA follows: TGCGCCAGCAGCTTGTCATGGGTCTCTGGAAACACCATATATTTT.

There are a few counts of this clone. The rearrangement joins TRBV9 to TRBJ2-5, with D uncertain. CDR3 length: 10 residues. Trimming removed 3 bases at V and 5 bases at J, with 2 bases between. Germline V lookup: CDR1 SGDLS, CDR2 YYNGEE. The CDR3 bases are TGTGCCAGCAGCGGGGAGACCCAGTACTTC. It translates to CASSGETQYF. The variable domain in full, with the rest retrieved from reference TRBV9 and TRBJ2-5, is DSGVTQTPKHLITATGQRVTLRCSPRSGDLSVYWYQQSLDQGLQFLIQYYNGEERAKGNILERFSAQQFPDLHSELNLSSLELGDSALYFCASSGETQYFGPGTRLLVL.

The CDR3 DNA reads as TGTGCCAGCAGCTTCCCGGTTGGACGTAACTATGGCTACACCTTC. This gives the protein CASSFPVGRNYGYTF. The genes are TRBV7-2 and TRBJ1-2; D is unresolved. The CDR3 totals 15 residues. Per the germline V gene, CDR1 is SGHTA and CDR2 is FQGNSA. V gave up 3 bases and J gave up 1 base, with 12 bases separating them.

The J gene is TRBJ1-4, the V gene TRBV18, with a weak D call TRBD1 (5 bases). Deletions cut 8 bases from V and 4 bases from J, with 14 bases between. The germline CDR1 and CDR2 sequences are KGHSH and LQKENI. CDR3 length equals 14 residues. Here the CDR3 reads CASAVRDVNEKLFF. CDR3 sequence (DNA): TGTGCCAGCGCAGTGAGGGACGTTAATGAAAAACTGTTTTTT.

This sequence joins TRBV19 and TRBJ2-3, with 7 bases that match TRBD1. The CDR3 contains 21 residues. Germline V CDR1 and CDR2: LNHDA, SQIVND (reference sequence). With V trimmed by 3 bases and J by 1 base, 22 bases remained unmatched. CDR3 protein: CASSMGLVGGAGGGGTDTQYF. For the CDR3, the DNA is TGTGCCAGTAGTATGGGTTTGGTAGGGGGCGCGGGCGGAGGCGGCACAGATACGCAGTATTTT.

The rearrangement links TRBV5-1 to TRBJ2-3, with D possibly TRBD1 on 7 matching bases. The V end was cut by 4 bases, the J end by 5 bases, with 17 bases between. Germline V gene data show CDR1 as SGHRS and CDR2 as YFSETQ. This CDR3 has 15 residues. The CDR3 protein is CASSIGQAAGDTQYF. CDR3 nucleotides: TGCGCCAGCAGCATAGGACAGGCAGCGGGAGATACGCAGTATTTT.

There are a few counts of this clone. The V gene is TRBV18, the J gene TRBJ2-2, with 9 bases matching TRBD1. Losses at the gene ends were 4 bases for V and 4 bases for J; bases not matched to a gene: 7. Germline CDR1 is KGHSH and CDR2 is LQKENI. This CDR3 contains 16 residues. CDR3 coding DNA: TGTGCCAGCTCACGGGGACAGGGCCCCGCCACCGGGGAGCTGTTTTTT. Residues: CASSRGQGPATGELFF. Looking up the rest from reference TRBV18 and TRBJ2-2 gives the full variable domain: NAGVMQNPRHLVRRRGQEARLRCSPMKGHSHVYWYRQLPEEGLKFMVYLQKENIIDESGMPKERFSAEFPKEGPSILRIQQVVRGDSAAYFCASSRGQGPATGELFFGEGSRLTVL.

The chain recombines TRBV7-9 with TRBJ2-7; 7 positions match TRBD1. Germline lookup yields CDR1 SEHNR and CDR2 FQNEAQ (reference sequence). This CDR3 is 12 amino acids long. Germline trimming cut 6 bases from V and 5 bases from J; bases unmatched to any gene: 4. Written as DNA, the CDR3 is TGTGCCAGCAGACAGGGGAACAACGAGCAGTACTTC. Amino acids: CASRQGNNEQYF.

The rearrangement links TRBV6-1 to TRBJ2-7, with D uncertain. V was pared by 2 bases and J by 0 bases, with 8 bases between. Germline V gene sequence: CDR1 MNHNS, CDR2 SASEGT. The CDR3 runs to 14 residues. The CDR3 protein is CASSEQPHSYEQYF. The CDR3 DNA follows: TGTGCCAGCAGTGAACAGCCTCACTCCTACGAGCAGTACTTC.